This T cell receptor (beta chain) derives from a study of T-cell reconstitution after alpha-beta-depleted transplantation in children. There are a few counts of this clonotype. What it recognizes is unknown. Study results and caveats: Certain patients had high TCRbeta diversity at day 60, and it came from recipient T cells and thymic progenitors that survived. As was reported, about two months after transplant, alpha-beta T cells came from several hundred expanded graft clones. Once a year had passed after transplant, T-cell counts and diversity came mostly from newly produced T cells.

The CDR3 runs to 15 residues. J was trimmed by 1 base and V by 3 bases; bases with no gene match: 2. The germline gives CDR1 MNHEY, CDR2 SVGAGI. Unique molecular identifiers were incorporated into the prepared TCRbeta library. TCRdb re-called the PCR reads through MiXCR, storing one row per CDR3 protein. The sample holds under 850,000 distinct CDR3 sequences, 13% seen once. The chain links TRBV6-5 to TRBJ2-2, with TRBD2 matching over 7 bases. The sample in question was PBMCs, obtained before TCRalphabeta/CD19-depleted stem cell transplant. The origin of this receptor is a girl aged 2 to 9 with congenital amegakaryocytic thrombocytopenia, due to receive a stem cell transplant. In DNA form, the CDR3 reads TGTGCCAGCAGTTATTGGGAGGGGAACACCGGGGAGCTGTTTTTT. Protein sequence: CASSYWEGNTGELFF.